The 23 T cell receptor beta chains given below trace back to one sample, sequenced in a study of human T cells and chemical hapten exposure. TCRdb re-analysed the RACE reads in MiXCR, keeping a single row per CDR3 protein. The sample holds approximately 110,000 distinct CDR3 sequences, under 35% seen once. Sample time point: patch test 3, about 24 weeks after DPC sensitization. As for treatment: therapeutic diphenylcyclopropenone sensitization with weekly scalp DPC. Sequenced material: whole blood, taken in connection with sensitization to the hapten diphenylcyclopropenone (DPC). These receptors were taken from a man aged 40-55 years with alopecia areata. Some clones in this sample may be carry-over from other donors' samples.

This clonotype came up a few times. The chain couples TRBV7-2 to TRBJ2-1, with D uncertain. This CDR3 is 15 amino acids long. CDR1 is SGHTA and CDR2 is FQGNSA in the germline V gene. V lost 0 bases and J 3 bases, leaving 9 bases between the germline ends. CDR3 sequence (DNA): TGTGCCAGCAGCTTAGCGGTCAGTCACTACAATGAGCAGTTCTTC. It yields the protein CASSLAVSHYNEQFF.

The V gene is TRBV25-1, the J gene TRBJ2-5; D is undetermined. The CDR3 consists of 13 residues. V was shortened by 7 bases and J by 4 bases, with 13 bases between the two germline ends. Germline V CDR1 and CDR2: MGHDK, SYGVNS. The CDR3 sequence is CASTKLAAETQYF. CDR3 bases: TGTGCCAGCACTAAACTGGCTGCAGAGACCCAGTACTTC.

V gene TRBV6-2 or TRBV6-3 combines with J gene TRBJ2-1; 10 bases are shared with TRBD2. The CDR3 has 17 residues. V was clipped by 4 bases and J by 4 bases; unmatched bases: 10. Germline V CDR1 and CDR2: MNHEY, SVGEGT. CDR3 in amino acids: CASSWTSGVKDYNEQFF. CDR3 coding DNA: TGTGCCAGCAGTTGGACTAGCGGAGTGAAGGATTACAATGAGCAGTTCTTC.

This clonotype was seen more than once but under ten times. The chain links TRBV28 to TRBJ2-1; 7 nucleotides align to TRBD2. J was trimmed by 8 bases and V by 1 base; bases with no gene match: 14. Germline CDR1 reads MDHEN; CDR2 reads SYDVKM. This CDR3 has 17 residues. CDR3 sequence: CASSLYGTLVGGDEQFF. The DNA of the CDR3 is TGTGCCAGCAGTTTATATGGGACCTTGGTGGGGGGGGATGAGCAGTTCTTC.

The rearrangement uses TRBV12-3 or TRBV12-4 and TRBJ1-1; D gene ambiguous. CDR3 length: 13 residues. Deletions cut 6 bases from V and 1 base from J, with 9 bases between. CDR3 in DNA: TGTGCCAGCAGCCGAGACGGGAACACTGAAGCTTTCTTT. Its protein is CASSRDGNTEAFF.

The chain uses TRBV28 and TRBJ1-3; 7 bases agree with TRBD1. Germline CDR1 MDHEN, CDR2 SYDVKM. The CDR3 has 14 amino acids. Trimming took 4 bases from V and 0 from J; bases not matched to a gene: 0. CDR3 in amino acids: CASSWDSSGNTIYF. CDR3 nucleotides: TGTGCCAGCAGTTGGGACAGCTCTGGAAACACCATATATTTT. The variable domain in full, with the rest retrieved from reference TRBV28 and TRBJ1-3, is DVKVTQSSRYLVKRTGEKVFLECVQDMDHENMFWYRQDPGLGLRLIYFSYDVKMKEKGDIPEGYSVSREKKERFSLILESASTNQTSMYLCASSWDSSGNTIYFGEGSWLTVV.

This chain joins TRBV28 and TRBJ1-5, with a possible D match to TRBD1 (5 bases). The germline gives CDR1 MDHEN, CDR2 SYDVKM. Deletions cut 7 bases from V and 0 bases from J, with 10 bases between. The CDR3 is 14 amino acids. CDR3 nucleotides: TGTGCCAGCAAACAGACAGCTAGCAATCAGCCCCAGCATTTT. It codes for CASKQTASNQPQHF.

This clonotype was recorded many times. This chain connects TRBV6-5 to TRBJ2-2; D might be TRBD2 (6 bases). CDR3 length equals 15 residues. V was trimmed by 5 bases and J by 0 bases, leaving 10 bases between them. Germline V gene data show CDR1 as MNHEY and CDR2 as SVGAGI. The CDR3 sequence: CASSRGLPNTGELFF. CDR3 nucleotide sequence: TGTGCCAGCAGTCGGGGACTCCCGAACACCGGGGAGCTGTTTTTT.

This chain links TRBV2 with TRBJ2-1, with no clear D. Deletions cut 7 bases from V and 3 bases from J, with 4 bases between. CDR3 length: 11 residues. CDR1 SNHLY and CDR2 FYNNEI come from the germline V gene. The CDR3 region has the DNA TGTGCCAGCAAGTACTACAATGAGCAGTTCTTC. As protein: CASKYYNEQFF.

The V gene is TRBV6-5, the J gene TRBJ2-2; 7 bases line up with TRBD2. CDR1 and CDR2 (germline): MNHEY, SVGAGI. CDR3 length equals 18 residues. V gave up 7 bases and J gave up 6 bases; unmatched junction bases: 20. The CDR3: CASTSIGGAGVLPGELFF. In DNA, the CDR3 is TGTGCCAGCACCTCTATCGGCGGGGCGGGAGTCCTCCCCGGGGAGCTGTTTTTT.

Here the CDR3 DNA reads TGCGCCAGCAGTCAATCGCCAGGCGGGACGCGCGCAGATACGCAGTATTTT. Its protein product is CASSQSPGGTRADTQYF. The chain combines TRBV23-1 with TRBJ2-3, with a tentative D call TRBD2 (6 bases). TRBV23-1 is labeled an ORF, and its function is uncertain. This CDR3 region has 17 residues. The ends were cut back, 0 bases at V and 4 bases at J, with 17 bases in the middle.

The chain joins TRBV27 to TRBJ1-2; weak D call: TRBD1 (6 bases). Germline values: CDR1 MNHEY, CDR2 SMNVEV (reference sequence). V dropped 6 bases and J dropped 5 bases, with 19 bases sitting between them. CDR3 size: 15 residues. The CDR3 region has the DNA TGTGCCAGCAGGGGTCTGGATGGGAGGGGGTATGGCTACACCTTC. Protein product: CASRGLDGRGYGYTF.

V gene TRBV20-1 combines with J gene TRBJ1-1; possibly TRBD1 for D (6 bases). This CDR3 has 12 amino acids. With 6 bases removed from V and 5 bases from J, the gap between germline ends came to 13 bases. Germline V lookup: CDR1 DFQATT, CDR2 SNEGSKA (reference sequence). The CDR3 loop is CSALLDRTEAFF. The CDR3 nucleotides read TGCAGTGCCCTACTAGACAGGACTGAAGCTTTCTTT.

This clonotype has only a few counts. J is TRBJ2-1 and V is TRBV4-3; D is unclear. The CDR3 sequence is 17 residues long. The germline V and J ends were trimmed by 0 bases and 2 bases, with 14 bases remaining between them. Germline-derived CDR1 and CDR2 are LGHNA and YSLEER. The CDR3: CASSQDLGARAYNEQFF. The DNA for the CDR3 is TGCGCCAGCAGCCAAGATTTAGGCGCAAGAGCCTACAATGAGCAGTTCTTC.

This clonotype was found a few times. The chain employs TRBV12-3 or TRBV12-4 and TRBJ2-3; no firm D call. This CDR3 contains 13 residues. V was clipped by 4 bases and J by 4 bases, with 9 bases between them. CDR3 loop: CASSSPPPDTQYF. In DNA form, the CDR3 reads TGTGCCAGCAGTTCCCCTCCCCCAGATACGCAGTATTTT.

This clonotype qualifies as medium-sized (0.01 to 0.1%). For the CDR3, the DNA is TGTGCCAGCAGCTCAAACACTGAAGCTTTCTTT. Amino acids: CASSSNTEAFF. The chain recombines TRBV13 with TRBJ1-1; unclear D gene. Germline-derived CDR1 and CDR2 are PRHDT and FYEKMQ (reference sequence). V lost 4 bases, J lost 2 bases, and 2 bases lay in between. This CDR3 has 11 amino acids. Filled out from reference TRBV13 and TRBJ1-1, the complete variable domain reads AAGVIQSPRHLIKEKRETATLKCYPIPRHDTVYWYQQGPGQDPQFLISFYEKMQSDKGSIPDRFSAQQFSDYHSELNMSSLELGDSALYFCASSSNTEAFFGQGTRLTVV.

The chain recombines TRBV4-3 with TRBJ2-3, with 7 bases lining up with TRBD2. Germline V gene lookup returns CDR1 LGHNA and CDR2 YSLEER. Trimming removed 4 bases from V and 1 base from J; junction bases left unmatched: 5. The CDR3 loop spans 15 amino acids. The CDR3 region has the DNA TGCGCCAGCAGCCTGGGAGGGCTCCGCACAGATACGCAGTATTTT. The encoded protein is CASSLGGLRTDTQYF.

This rearrangement joins TRBV28 to TRBJ2-3; 10 bases line up with TRBD1. CDR3 length: 16 amino acids. CDR1 and CDR2 (germline): MDHEN, SYDVKM. The J segment lost 2 bases and the V segment lost 5 bases, leaving 7 bases of the junction unmatched. This CDR3 is CASSPLTGGVTDTQYF. Written as DNA, the CDR3 is TGTGCCAGCAGTCCCTTGACAGGGGGCGTCACAGATACGCAGTATTTT.

The rearrangement uses TRBV10-3 and TRBJ2-3, with 10 bases fitting TRBD2. Germline trimming cut 8 bases from V and 3 bases from J; bases unmatched to any gene: 5. Germline assignment: CDR1 ENHRY and CDR2 SYGVKD. The CDR3 contains 14 residues. CDR3 DNA: TGTGCCATCGAAGCGGGAGGGCCAACAGATACGCAGTATTTT. Translating it yields CAIEAGGPTDTQYF.

This sequence joins TRBV20-1 and TRBJ2-1; D perhaps matches TRBD2 (5 bases). This CDR3 comprises 14 residues. V shed 0 bases and J shed 7 bases, with 13 bases lying between them. CDR1 DFQATT and CDR2 SNEGSKA come from the germline V gene (reference sequence). CDR3 bases: TGCAGTGCTAGAGATAGACTAACCAAAAATGAGCAGTTCTTC. Amino acid sequence: CSARDRLTKNEQFF.

The J gene is TRBJ2-1, the V gene TRBV7-2; weak D call: TRBD2 (5 bases). Germline V gives CDR1 SGHTA, CDR2 FQGNSA. The CDR3 loop spans 16 amino acids. Trimming cost V 5 bases and J 6 bases, with 20 bases left between them. The DNA of the CDR3 is TGTGCCAGCAGCCCCTACCAAGGACTCATCCTCAATGAGCAGTTCTTC. This codes for CASSPYQGLILNEQFF.

The CDR3 here is CASSLRPSGSSTDTQYF. Here the CDR3 DNA reads TGCGCCAGCAGCTTGCGCCCTAGCGGCTCTAGCACAGATACGCAGTATTTT. This chain uses TRBV5-1 with TRBJ2-3; 7 bases line up with TRBD2. The CDR3 is 17 residues long. Germline CDR1 reads SGHRS; CDR2 reads YFSETQ. The V segment lost 1 base and the J segment 0 bases; nucleotides outside the gene matches: 8. The whole variable domain, remainder taken from reference TRBV5-1 and TRBJ2-3, is KAGVTQTPRYLIKTRGQQVTLSCSPISGHRSVSWYQQTPGQGLQFLFEYFSETQRNKGNFPGRFSGRQFSNSRSEMNVSTLELGDSALYLCASSLRPSGSSTDTQYFGPGTRLTVL.

This clonotype was found a few times. This chain links TRBV6-1 with TRBJ2-5; tentative D call: TRBD2 (6 bases). Germline lookup yields CDR1 MNHNS and CDR2 SASEGT. V was pared by 2 bases and J by 1 base, with 8 bases between. The CDR3 consists of 14 residues. The CDR3 spells CASSERGTQETQYF. As DNA, the CDR3 is TGTGCCAGCAGTGAACGGGGGACCCAAGAGACCCAGTACTTC.